This TCR beta chain was documented in a study of blood T cell repertoires in COVID-19. At the level of the study: Acute and convalescent COVID-19 samples came from the United States, Italy and Spain. T cells, B-cell-depleted T cells, or PBMCs supplied cDNA or gDNA.

Source study methods: It was from reference gene primer amplification that nucleated cell counts were estimated. Using immunoSEQ multiplex PCR, the repertoire was profiled, and TCRdb retains in-frame clones only, with some absent. V, J and clone size derive from that table, while D and trimming were established from the DNA sequence. Of approximately 150,000 clones detected, 80% to 90% appear once; the ten largest clones hold about 6%. This clone was recorded only once. Trimming cost V 5 bases and J 2 bases; bases outside gene matches: 20. The CDR3 loop spans 20 amino acids. Germline V lookup: CDR1 LNHDA, CDR2 SQIVND (reference sequence).

Sequencing input: peripheral blood. This TCR came from a man aged 80 or over with acute or convalescent COVID-19. This chain connects TRBV19 to TRBJ1-5; 8 bases align to TRBD1. The CDR3 reads CASSRLLGQGIGGGNQPQHF. The DNA for the CDR3 is TGTGCCAGTAGTCGATTATTAGGACAGGGTATCGGAGGGGGCAATCAGCCCCAGCATTTT.